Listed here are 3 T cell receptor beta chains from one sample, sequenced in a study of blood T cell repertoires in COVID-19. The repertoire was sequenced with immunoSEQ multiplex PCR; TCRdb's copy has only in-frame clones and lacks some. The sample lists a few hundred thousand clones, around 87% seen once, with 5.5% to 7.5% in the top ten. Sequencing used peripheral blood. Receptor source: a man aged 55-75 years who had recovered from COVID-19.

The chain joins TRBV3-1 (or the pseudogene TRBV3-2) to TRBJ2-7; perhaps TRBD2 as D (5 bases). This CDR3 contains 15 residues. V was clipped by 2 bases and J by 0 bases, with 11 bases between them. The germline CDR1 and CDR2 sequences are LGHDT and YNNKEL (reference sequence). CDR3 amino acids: CASSQIRGSSYEQYF. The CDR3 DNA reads TGTGCCAGCAGCCAAATTAGAGGGAGCTCCTACGAGCAGTACTTC.

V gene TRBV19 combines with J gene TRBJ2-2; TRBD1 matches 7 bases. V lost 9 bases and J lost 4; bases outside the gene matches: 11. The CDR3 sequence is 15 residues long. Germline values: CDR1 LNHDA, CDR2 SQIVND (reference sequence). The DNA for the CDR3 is TGTGCCAGCATGACAGGGATCATAGGCACCGGGGAGCTGTTTTTT. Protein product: CASMTGIIGTGELFF.

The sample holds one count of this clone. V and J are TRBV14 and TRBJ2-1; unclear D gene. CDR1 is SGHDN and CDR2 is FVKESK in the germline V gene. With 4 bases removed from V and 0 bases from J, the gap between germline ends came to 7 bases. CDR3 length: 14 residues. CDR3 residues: CASSRLGSYNEQFF. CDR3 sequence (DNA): TGTGCCAGCAGCCGCCTAGGCTCCTACAATGAGCAGTTCTTC.